This paragraph covers one T cell receptor beta chain sequence. Its antigen is not known. This sample stems from a study of post-analysis software for immune sequencing data. Study-level background: The disease courses covered relapsing-remitting, secondary progressive and progressive-relapsing multiple sclerosis.

Sequencing libraries made from TCR beta cDNA carried unique molecular identifiers. TCRdb re-analysed the PCR reads in MiXCR, keeping a single row per CDR3 protein. This sample carries roughly 800,000 distinct CDR3 sequences, roughly 58% of them seen once, and the ten largest clones take 4.6%. V was clipped by 8 bases and J by 1 base, with 15 bases between them. The CDR3 runs 15 residues. Germline CDR1 and CDR2: MNHEY and SVGEGT. Overall study findings and caveats: TRBV5-6, TRBV5-1 and TRBV20-1 were among five TRBV segments more frequent in patients than controls. F-measure co-clustering was strong for batch-matched samples. Relative to controls, patients with multiple sclerosis showed significantly lower normalized Chao1 diversity.

Sequencing input: blood. The chain recombines TRBV6-2 or TRBV6-3 with TRBJ2-1; D is possibly TRBD2 (5 bases). This TCR came from a girl aged 10 to 17 with multiple sclerosis. CDR3 sequence (DNA): TGTGCCAGCTGGATCGCGGGTCCTTCCTACAATGAGCAGTTCTTC. Translating gives CASWIAGPSYNEQFF.